This TCR beta chain was sequenced for a study of blood T cell repertoires in COVID-19. At the level of the study: COVID-19 samples from acute and convalescent phases originated in the United States, Italy and Spain. PBMCs, B-cell-depleted T cells, or T cells were the source of the cDNA or gDNA that made up the material.

In the study's own analysis: Counts of nucleated cells, estimated from reference gene primer amplification, were obtained. The assay was immunoSEQ multiplex PCR, and TCRdb's table has in-frame clones only and misses some. V, J and clone size are taken as reported in that table, and D and trimming were inferred from the DNA itself. The table includes 100,000 to 150,000 clones, roughly 91% detected once. Per germline, CDR1 WNHNN and CDR2 SYGVQD (reference sequence). There are 15 residues in the CDR3. The V and J ends lost 0 bases and 2 bases, in that order; junction bases with no gene match: 2. This clone was recorded only once. One Seattle source followed patients from active infection through their disease course.

The chain couples TRBV10-1 to TRBJ2-3; TRBD2 matches 7 bases. The clonotype comes from a man aged 55 to 69 with COVID-19, enrolled during active disease. Sequencing was performed on peripheral blood. In nucleotides, the CDR3 is TGCGCCAGCAGTGAGTCGGGGACTAACACAGATACGCAGTATTTT. Amino acids: CASSESGTNTDTQYF.